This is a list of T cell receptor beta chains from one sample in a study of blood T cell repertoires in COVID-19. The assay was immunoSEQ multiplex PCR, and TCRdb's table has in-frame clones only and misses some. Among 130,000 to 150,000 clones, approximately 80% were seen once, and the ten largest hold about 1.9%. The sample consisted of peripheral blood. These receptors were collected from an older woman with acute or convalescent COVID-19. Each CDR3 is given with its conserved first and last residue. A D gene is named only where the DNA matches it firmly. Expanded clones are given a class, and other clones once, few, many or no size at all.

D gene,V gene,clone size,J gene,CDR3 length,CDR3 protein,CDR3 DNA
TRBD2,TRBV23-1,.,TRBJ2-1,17,CASSQGIQREGLLEQFF,TGCGCCAGCAGTCAAGGTATCCAGCGGGAGGGCCTTCTTGAGCAGTTCTTC
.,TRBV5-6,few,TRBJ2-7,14,CASGRQKSPYEQYF,TGTGCCAGCGGCAGACAGAAGTCCCCCTACGAGCAGTACTTC
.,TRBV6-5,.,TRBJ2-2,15,CASQTGPRAGGELFF,TGTGCCAGCCAAACCGGGCCCAGGGCAGGAGGGGAGCTGTTTTTT
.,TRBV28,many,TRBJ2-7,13,CASSLAQVNEQYF,TGTGCCAGCAGTTTGGCGCAGGTCAACGAGCAGTACTTC
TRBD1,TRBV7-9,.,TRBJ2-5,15,CASSPDRGVGETQYF,TGTGCCAGCAGTCCCGACAGGGGGGTCGGAGAGACCCAGTACTTC
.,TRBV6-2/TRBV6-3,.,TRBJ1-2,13,CASSYPGWDGYTF,TGTGCCAGCAGTTACCCAGGGTGGGATGGCTACACCTTC
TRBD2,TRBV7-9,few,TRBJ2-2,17,CASIRKRGGYHTGELFF,TGTGCCAGCATCCGTAAGCGGGGGGGATATCACACCGGGGAGCTGTTTTTT
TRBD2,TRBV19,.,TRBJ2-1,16,CASSNFLAGVRNEQFF,TGTGCCAGTAGTAACTTTTTAGCGGGAGTTAGGAATGAGCAGTTCTTC
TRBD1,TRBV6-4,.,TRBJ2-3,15,CASSTGLLGTDTQYF,TGTGCCAGCTCGACAGGGTTGTTGGGCACAGATACGCAGTATTTT
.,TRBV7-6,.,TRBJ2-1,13,CASSSLLYNEQFF,TGTGCCAGCAGCTCCCTGTTGTACAATGAGCAGTTCTTC
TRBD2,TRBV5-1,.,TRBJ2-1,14,CASTLAGGYNEQFF,TGCGCCAGCACCCTAGCGGGAGGCTACAATGAGCAGTTCTTC
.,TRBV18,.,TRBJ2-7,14,CASSPGLLPYEQYF,TGTGCCAGCTCACCGGGACTTTTACCCTACGAGCAGTACTTC
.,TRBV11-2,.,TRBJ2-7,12,CASSQGGHEQYF,TGTGCCAGCAGCCAGGGGGGCCACGAGCAGTACTTC
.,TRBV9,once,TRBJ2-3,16,CASSVALTGVSDTQYF,TGTGCCAGCAGCGTAGCTTTGACGGGAGTCTCAGATACGCAGTATTTT
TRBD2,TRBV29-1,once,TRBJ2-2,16,CSARRPSGSPTGELFF,TGCAGCGCCAGAAGGCCTAGCGGGAGCCCTACCGGGGAGCTGTTTTTT
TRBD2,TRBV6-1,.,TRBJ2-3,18,CASSVYGGRETSTDTQYF,TGTGCCAGCAGTGTATATGGCGGGAGGGAAACTAGCACAGATACGCAGTATTTT
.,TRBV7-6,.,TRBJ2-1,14,CASSFRTVSSEQFF,TGTGCCAGCAGCTTTAGGACAGTCAGTAGCGAGCAGTTCTTC
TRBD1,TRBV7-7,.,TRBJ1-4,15,CASSPGQVLNEKLFF,TGTGCCAGCAGCCCTGGACAGGTCCTAAATGAAAAACTGTTTTTT
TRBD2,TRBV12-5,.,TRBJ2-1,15,CASGFPGGRYNEQFF,TGTGCTAGTGGTTTCCCGGGAGGACGATACAATGAGCAGTTCTTC
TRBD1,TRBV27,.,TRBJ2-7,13,CASSLQGAYEQYF,TGTGCCAGCAGTTTACAGGGGGCATACGAGCAGTACTTC
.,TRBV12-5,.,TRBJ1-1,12,CASGSRGTEAFF,TGTGCTAGTGGTAGCAGGGGCACTGAAGCTTTCTTT
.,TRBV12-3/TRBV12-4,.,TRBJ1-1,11,CASSWDSQAFF,TGTGCCAGCAGTTGGGACTCCCAAGCTTTCTTT
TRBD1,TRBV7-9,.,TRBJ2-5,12,CASRGTAETQYF,TGTGCCAGCAGAGGGACAGCCGAGACCCAGTACTTC
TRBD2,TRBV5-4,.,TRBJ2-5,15,CASSQPGRDQETQYF,TGTGCCAGCAGCCAACCGGGGAGGGACCAAGAGACCCAGTACTTC
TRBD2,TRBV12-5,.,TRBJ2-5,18,CASGLVLSSGRRQETQYF,TGTGCTAGTGGTTTGGTACTTTCTAGCGGGAGGAGACAAGAGACCCAGTACTTC
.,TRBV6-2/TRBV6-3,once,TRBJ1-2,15,CASSYGVTLGYGYTF,TGTGCCAGCAGTTACGGAGTCACGTTGGGCTATGGCTACACCTTC
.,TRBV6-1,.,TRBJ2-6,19,CASSARTTGGNSGANVLTF,TGTGCCAGCAGTGCAAGAACGACAGGTGGAAACTCTGGGGCCAACGTCCTGACTTTC
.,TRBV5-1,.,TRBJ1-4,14,CASSEEAGTKKLVF,TGCGCCAGCAGCGAGGAGGCCGGGACAAAGAAACTGGTTTTT
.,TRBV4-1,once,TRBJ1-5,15,CASSQVIGGGQPQHF,TGCGCCAGCAGCCAAGTAATCGGGGGAGGTCAGCCCCAGCATTTT
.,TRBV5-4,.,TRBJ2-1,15,CASSLRGGAYNEQFF,TGTGCCAGCAGCTTGCGAGGGGGGGCCTACAATGAGCAGTTCTTC
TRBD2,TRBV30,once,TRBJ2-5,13,CAWSVAGGETQYF,TGTGCCTGGAGTGTAGCGGGGGGGGAGACCCAGTACTTC
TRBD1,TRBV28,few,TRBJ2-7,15,CASSPLTGAFTKQYF,TGTGCCAGCAGTCCATTGACAGGGGCGTTTACGAAGCAGTACTTC
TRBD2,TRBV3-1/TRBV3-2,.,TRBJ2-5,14,CASSRGLGRETQYF,TGTGCCAGCAGCCGAGGACTAGGGAGAGAGACCCAGTACTTC
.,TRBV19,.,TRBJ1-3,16,CASSMPGRDSGNTIYF,TGTGCCAGTAGTATGCCCGGGCGGGACTCTGGAAACACCATATATTTT
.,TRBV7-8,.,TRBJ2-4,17,CASSLAPVLLAKNIQYF,TGTGCCAGCAGCTTAGCCCCCGTCCTCTTAGCCAAAAACATTCAGTACTTC
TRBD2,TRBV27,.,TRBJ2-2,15,CASFPGGSKTGELFF,TGTGCCAGCTTCCCGGGCGGGAGTAAAACCGGGGAGCTGTTTTTT
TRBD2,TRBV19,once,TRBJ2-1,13,CASSIRRETEQFF,TGTGCCAGTAGTATCAGGCGGGAGACTGAGCAGTTCTTC
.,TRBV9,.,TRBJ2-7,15,CASSVGSQSSYEQYF,TGTGCCAGCAGCGTAGGGAGTCAAAGCTCCTACGAGCAGTACTTC
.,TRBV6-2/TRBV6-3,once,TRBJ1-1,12,CASGPVETEAFF,TGTGCCAGCGGCCCCGTGGAGACTGAAGCTTTCTTT
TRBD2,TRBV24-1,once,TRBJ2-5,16,CATSDRTSLRQETQYF,TGTGCCACCAGTGACCGGACTAGCTTAAGGCAAGAGACCCAGTACTTC
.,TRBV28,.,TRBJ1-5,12,CASSLLNQPQHF,TGTGCCAGCAGTTTACTTAATCAGCCCCAGCATTTT
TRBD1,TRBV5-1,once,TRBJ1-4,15,CASSLDRAENEKLFF,TGCGCCAGCAGTCTCGACAGGGCGGAAAATGAAAAACTGTTTTTT
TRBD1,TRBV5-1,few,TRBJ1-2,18,CASSREAPGQGVANGYTF,TGCGCCAGCAGCAGGGAGGCGCCGGGACAGGGAGTTGCGAATGGCTACACCTTC
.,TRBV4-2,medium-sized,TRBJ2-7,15,CASSQGSQGPYEQYF,TGTGCCAGCAGCCAAGGCTCCCAGGGTCCCTACGAGCAGTACTTC
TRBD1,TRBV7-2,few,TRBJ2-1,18,CASSLAGGIQSSYNEQFF,TGTGCCAGCAGCTTGGCAGGGGGCATCCAAAGCTCCTACAATGAGCAGTTCTTC
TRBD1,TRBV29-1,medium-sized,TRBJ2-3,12,CSVAGGADTQYF,TGCAGCGTCGCAGGGGGAGCAGATACGCAGTATTTT
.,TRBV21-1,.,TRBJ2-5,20,CASSIHPPGTSGRRGETQYF,TGTGCCAGCAGCATCCACCCCCCCGGGACTAGCGGGAGGAGGGGAGAGACCCAGTACTTC
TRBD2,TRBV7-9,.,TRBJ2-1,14,CASSLLGLAGEQFF,TGTGCCAGCAGCTTGTTAGGACTAGCGGGAGAGCAGTTCTTC
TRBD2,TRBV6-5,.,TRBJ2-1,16,CASSYSRTSGVNEQFF,TGTGCCAGCAGTTACTCCCGGACTAGCGGGGTAAATGAGCAGTTCTTC
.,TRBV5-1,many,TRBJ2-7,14,CASSLVGGSYEQYF,TGCGCCAGCAGCTTGGTAGGCGGATCCTACGAGCAGTACTTC